There are many counts of the clone carrying this TCR beta chain. Its antigen remains unknown. The sample belongs to a study of early T cells in non-severe SARS-CoV-2 infection. Study-wide context: Bulk RNA taken from unsorted whole blood was sequenced, leaving chains unpaired.

The TCR library protocol attached unique molecular identifiers to the individual cDNA molecules. TCRdb re-called the 5' RACE reads with MiXCR, one entry per CDR3 protein. The sample contains around 40,000 distinct CDR3 sequences, approximately 6% of which appear only once. Findings and caveats of the study: Clonotype matching in VDJdb favored anti-spike CD8 responses and did not capture private and CD4 specificities.

The length of the CDR3 is 14 residues. With 0 bases clipped from V and 7 bases from J, the junction kept 4 bases outside the gene matches. Germline CDR1 is SGHNT and CDR2 is YYREEE (reference sequence). This clonotype originated in an adult who was a healthcare worker with PCR-confirmed SARS-CoV-2 infection or an uninfected control (not recorded which). Material: whole blood. The chain combines TRBV5-4 with TRBJ2-3; 8 nucleotides match TRBD1. The CDR3 sequence: CASSLDQGAYTQYF. The CDR3 DNA reads as TGTGCCAGCAGCTTGGACCAGGGGGCTTATACGCAGTATTTT.